Described below is a single TCR beta chain sequence and its context. Its recognized antigen is unknown. Per-base qualities were not stored, and no clone one base away is much larger. The CDR3 measures 16 amino acids from cysteine to phenylalanine. Here the CDR3 DNA is all that survives: 48 bases in frame from base 1. After removal of 2 bases from V and 5 bases from J, the junction retains 8 bases not matched to a gene. Via the germline V gene, CDR1 is MNHEY and CDR2 SVGEGT. This sample is drawn from a study of blood T cell repertoires in COVID-19 (dated by TCRdb to the early 2020s). Regarding the study in general: Samples from collaborators originated in the United States, Italy and Spain and spanned both the acute and convalescent phases of COVID-19. The sample metadata nearly always contained a de-identified subject ID, COVID-19 status, age in years and sex. HLA class I and class II types, where available, came from metadata supplied by the sample provider rather than from assay-based typing. The repertoires were released in a freely available public database meant as a resource for research on the immune response to SARS-CoV-2. The material from the prospective study consisted of cDNA or gDNA derived from T cells, B-cell-depleted T cells, or PBMCs. The samples were drawn from two sources: the first 160 participants of the ongoing ImmuneRACE study, and over 1,000 subjects contributed by 6 global collaborators. Subjects who had been exposed to COVID-19, were actively infected with it, or had recovered from it provided the deeply sampled blood TCRbeta repertoires that made up the dataset.

General findings and caveats noted by the study authors: Clinical and demographic metadata were provided uncurated, with the amount varying by source and participant.

TCRbeta CDR3 regions were amplified from genomic DNA using the immunoSEQ Assay, a bias-controlled multiplex PCR. On the authors' methods: Nucleated cell counts per sample were estimated from amplification of reference gene primers within the assay. Sequence reads were collapsed and filtered to measure the absolute abundance of every unique TCRbeta CDR3 rearrangement. For each sample, productive Simpson clonality was calculated by taking the square root of Simpson's diversity index across productive rearrangements. Sourced from immuneACCESS, this table was stored by TCRdb with only in-frame sequences that have V and J called. A share of the clones is absent; for the studies checked, an unresolved V gene accounts for under half, and the remainder has no known explanation. The V and J calls and clone size were taken over from that table, and D and trimming were inferred from the DNA. The table for this sample lists roughly 260,000 clones; around four fifths of them were counted only once. The top ten constitute around 4.7% of the sample.

Whole blood was collected in K2EDTA tubes by collaborating institutions according to the institutions' own protocols. Collaborator samples were shipped for TCRbeta analysis as frozen whole blood, isolated PBMCs, or DNA extracted from either sample type. This TCR derives from a woman between 65 and 79 years old with acute or convalescent COVID-19. Rearrangement joined TRBV6-2 or TRBV6-3 to TRBJ2-1, with 8 middle bases fitting TRBD2. Source material: peripheral blood. The base sequence is TGTGCCAGCAGTTACCCCAGCGGGGGTTTCGACAATGAGCAGTTCTTC. This sequence encodes CASSYPSGGFDNEQFF.